This T cell receptor beta chain was recorded in a study of CXCR3-negative and CXCR3-positive naive CD8 T cells. Findings of the study overall: Each naive subset displayed comparably high diversity, whereas memory CD8+ cells displayed much lower diversity. CXCR3-positive naive cells carried more hydrophobic TRB CDR3s than CXCR3-negative ones. Similar TRBV-TRBJ usage characterized naive CXCR3-negative and CXCR3-positive cells; memory cells differed.

A word on this clonotype: The target antigen is unknown.

The CDR3 has 13 residues. CDR1 DFQATT and CDR2 SNEGSKA come from the germline V gene (reference sequence). The study sorted every CD8+ T cell subset in triplicate at 310,000 or so cells each. With UMI labels, 5' RACE was used to prepare the TRB cDNA libraries. TCRdb re-called the 5' RACE reads; one entry per CDR3 protein, DNA not given. The sample spans about 70,000 distinct CDR3 sequences; the ten largest clones claim 0.71%. The sequenced sample was naive CXCR3+ CD8+ T cells from blood. The subset is: CD45RO-CCR7+CD27+CD95- naive CD8+ T cells expressing CXCR3 (TNR3+). The gene calls are TRBV20-1 and TRBJ1-1. The receptor was isolated from a human donor in good health. Some clones in this sample may be carry-over from other donors' samples. The CDR3 loop is CSAPPPGNTEAFF.